This T cell receptor (beta chain) was sequenced in a study of response to subunit inactivated influenza vaccine. Overall study results and limits: It was the authors' suggestion that each seasonal influenza vaccination recruits few new T cells.

TCRdb re-derived calls from the RT-PCR reads in MiXCR, one entry per CDR3 protein. The sample includes about 540,000 distinct CDR3 sequences, 20% to 25% of them seen just once. The germline CDR1 and CDR2 sequences are SGHTA and FQGNSA. The CDR3 covers 16 residues. The V end was cut by 5 bases, the J end by 5 bases, with 18 bases between. This clonotype was detected only a few times. Its matching antigen is unknown. This sample was shared with a second study, whose subject was T cells expressing NK-cell markers. From that paper: 5'RACE template switching with UMIs generated TCR beta cDNA. Underlying the TCR beta repertoires were sorted CD3+CD56+NKG2C+, CD3+CD56+NKG2C- and CD3+CD56-NKG2C+ T cells. An anti-gamma-delta TCR antibody was added in several experiments. It restricted sorting to alpha-beta TCR-expressing T cells. It remained uncertain whether the expanded NKG2C+ T cell clones were specific for HCMV antigens.

The source of this sequence is a man between 50 and 59 years old who received an inactivated influenza vaccine. This sequence joins TRBV7-2 and TRBJ2-2; TRBD1 is a possible D gene (6 bases). This specimen was CD4+ T cells sorted from PBMCs, taken roughly 13 days after vaccination. CDR3 sequence: CASSPNRVLATGELFF. In DNA form, the CDR3 reads TGTGCCAGCAGCCCAAACAGGGTTCTGGCAACCGGGGAGCTGTTTTTT.